This T cell receptor (beta chain) was recovered during a study of blood T cell repertoires in COVID-19. Study-level information: Specimens from acute and convalescent COVID-19 originated in the United States, Italy and Spain.

Sequencing used immunoSEQ multiplex PCR; TCRdb keeps in-frame clones, though not all of them. The sample gives 200,000 to 250,000 clones, 82% of which show up once; 3% to 4% is in the top ten. Participants were aged about 18 to 89 years from roughly 26 US areas. This clone appeared a few times. The CDR3 consists of 11 residues. Germline V gene sequence: CDR1 SQVTM, CDR2 ANQGSEA. V was cut by 6 bases and J by 6 bases, with 11 bases left in between. The V and J genes are TRBV29-1 and TRBJ1-1; D is undetermined. The sequence came from a woman aged 60-75 years who had recovered from COVID-19. The material sequenced was PBMCs or T cells enriched from blood (not recorded which). This chain's CDR3 is CSVVPQAEAFF. Here the CDR3 DNA reads TGCAGCGTCGTCCCGCAGGCTGAAGCTTTCTTT.